The rows below give T cell receptor beta chains drawn from one sample of a study of T cells in localized non-small cell lung cancer. Assay: immunoSEQ multiplex PCR; the TCRdb copy retains only in-frame clones and omits some. Counted here are 70,000 or so clones, 84% occurring once; the ten biggest clones make up 1% to 1.5%. Sequencing was performed on peripheral blood, taken before any cancer treatment. These receptors originate from an older female donor with stage I lung adenocarcinoma. Each CDR3 is given with its conserved first and last residue. The D gene is left open where the match is weak. Some rows mark clone size as missing; the rest say once, few, many or name a class of expanded clone.

TRBV29-1,TRBJ1-1,NA,TRBD1,TGCAGCGTATCGACAGGGGCCAACACTGAAGCTTTCTTT,CSVSTGANTEAFF
TRBV7-6,TRBJ2-5,NA,NA,TGTGCCAGCAGCTCAGACTACCGTCCGAAGACCCAGTACTTC,CASSSDYRPKTQYF
TRBV5-1,TRBJ2-3,NA,TRBD2,TGCGCCAGCAGCTCACTAGCGGGGGTAAGCACAGATACGCAGTATTTT,CASSSLAGVSTDTQYF
TRBV20-1,TRBJ1-4,few,NA,TGCAGTGTCTGGACCGGGGCCCCGTTTTTT,CSVWTGAPFF
TRBV5-1,TRBJ1-1,NA,TRBD1,TGCGCCAGCAGCTTGACAGGGGCGAACACTGAAGCTTTCTTT,CASSLTGANTEAFF
TRBV19,TRBJ2-2,NA,NA,TGTGCCAGTGGAATCCACATCGCGAACACCGGGGAGCTGTTTTTT,CASGIHIANTGELFF
TRBV2,TRBJ2-5,NA,NA,TGTGCCAGCATATATGCAGTGGGAGAGACCCAGTACTTC,CASIYAVGETQYF
TRBV5-6,TRBJ2-5,NA,NA,TGTGCCAGCAATTTACTAGAGGGTGGGAGGCCACAAGAGACCCAGTACTTC,CASNLLEGGRPQETQYF
TRBV28,TRBJ1-2,NA,TRBD1,TGTGCCAGCAGTTTAAGGTCAGGGGGACCTAAGGGCTACACCTTC,CASSLRSGGPKGYTF
TRBV25-1,TRBJ2-7,NA,TRBD2,TGTGCCAGCAGTGGAATGTGGGCTAGCGGGAACTACGAGCAGTACTTC,CASSGMWASGNYEQYF
TRBV4-1,TRBJ2-1,NA,NA,TGCGCCAGCAGCCAAGGAGGGCTAGGGAGCTCCTACAATGAGCAGTTCTTC,CASSQGGLGSSYNEQFF
TRBV7-9,TRBJ2-3,NA,NA,TGTGCCAGCATCTCTACCCTACTATCGGATACGCAGTATTTT,CASISTLLSDTQYF
TRBV7-8,TRBJ1-5,once,TRBD1,TGTGCCAGCAGCTCCGGACAGGCTTATAGCAATCAGCCCCAGCATTTT,CASSSGQAYSNQPQHF
TRBV7-9,TRBJ1-2,NA,NA,TGTGCCAGCAGCCGAACGCCGGGTCCTCTTCTCTATGGCTACACCTTC,CASSRTPGPLLYGYTF
TRBV6-1,TRBJ2-2,few,NA,TGTGCCAGCAGTGAAATGAACACCGGGGAGCTGTTTTTT,CASSEMNTGELFF
TRBV28,TRBJ2-1,once,NA,TGTGCCAGCAGCAGGGGCCTCAATGAGCAGTTCTTC,CASSRGLNEQFF
TRBV6-1,TRBJ2-1,NA,NA,TGTGCCAGCAGTGAAGCAGGCGGCTGGGAGCAGTTCTTC,CASSEAGGWEQFF
TRBV5-1,TRBJ2-5,NA,NA,TGCGCCAGCAGCTCCTGGGACCCCCGGGGCGAGACCCAGTACTTC,CASSSWDPRGETQYF
TRBV2,TRBJ1-6,NA,NA,TGTGCCAGCAGTGAAGGTCAAAGACCTAATTCACCCCTCCACTTT,CASSEGQRPNSPLHF
TRBV19,TRBJ2-5,NA,NA,TGTGCCAGTAGCAACGGCCATGGGGGCCAAGAGACCCAGTACTTC,CASSNGHGGQETQYF
TRBV7-9,TRBJ1-4,NA,TRBD1,TGTGCCAGCAGCCGCACAGGGGGGGTCGAAAAACTGTTTTTT,CASSRTGGVEKLFF
TRBV20-1,TRBJ2-3,NA,NA,TGCAGTGCTAGAGATTCGGTTACGCAGTATTTT,CSARDSVTQYF
TRBV6-6,TRBJ1-5,NA,TRBD1,TGTGCCAGCAGTTACTCGGCAGGGGGTCAGCCCCAGCATTTT,CASSYSAGGQPQHF
TRBV27,TRBJ1-6,NA,NA,TGTGCCAGCAGTGGAGACAGGCTCAGCTCCTATAATTCACCCCTCCACTTT,CASSGDRLSSYNSPLHF
TRBV19,TRBJ2-7,few,TRBD2,TGTGCCAGTAGGAGTAGCGGGAGAGGGTACGAGCAGTACTTC,CASRSSGRGYEQYF
TRBV11-3,TRBJ1-4,NA,NA,TGTGCCAGCAGCTTAGGCCCCCGGGACGGGGTTGAAAAACTGTTTTTT,CASSLGPRDGVEKLFF
TRBV9,TRBJ2-7,few,NA,TGTGCCAGCAGCCGAGAGCGGGACAGCACCTACGAGCAGTACTTC,CASSRERDSTYEQYF
TRBV19,TRBJ2-6,NA,NA,TGTGCCAGTAGTATTTTCTCGTCGCCCCGCTCTGGGGCCAACGTCCTGACTTTC,CASSIFSSPRSGANVLTF
TRBV11-3,TRBJ2-5,NA,NA,TGTGCCAGCAGCAGAACATTAACAGGGAGGCAAGAGACCCAGTACTTC,CASSRTLTGRQETQYF
TRBV7-9,TRBJ2-1,NA,NA,TGTGCCAGCAGCGTCCTTAAGGGGGATGAGCAGTTCTTC,CASSVLKGDEQFF
TRBV28,TRBJ1-2,NA,NA,TGTGCCAGCAGTTTTGGGGTTGATGGCTACACCTTC,CASSFGVDGYTF
TRBV28,TRBJ2-3,once,NA,TGTGCCAGCAGTTCCCCCCACGGGAGTAGCACAGATACGCAGTATTTT,CASSSPHGSSTDTQYF
TRBV25-1,TRBJ1-2,once,TRBD1,TGTGCCAGCCGAGGGGGCAGCTATGGCTACACCTTC,CASRGGSYGYTF
TRBV28,TRBJ1-3,NA,TRBD1,TGTGCCAGCAGATGGACAGGGGGTTATGGAAACACCATATATTTT,CASRWTGGYGNTIYF
TRBV19,TRBJ1-6,NA,TRBD1,TGTGCCAGTAGTATACAGGGGGTAAGGTCCTATAATTCACCCCTCCACTTT,CASSIQGVRSYNSPLHF
TRBV5-1,TRBJ1-1,NA,NA,TGCGCCAGCAGCCTAGTTTTTGACAGCCGGAACACTGAAGCTTTCTTT,CASSLVFDSRNTEAFF
TRBV19,TRBJ1-1,NA,NA,TGTGCCAGTACCTCCGTGAGGGGAACTGAAGCTTTCTTT,CASTSVRGTEAFF
TRBV6-5,TRBJ1-2,NA,NA,TGTGCCAGCAGGGCCCGACAGCACTATGGCTACACCTTC,CASRARQHYGYTF
TRBV27,TRBJ1-1,NA,NA,TGTGCCAGCAGTTCCGGGTACAACACTGAAGCTTTCTTT,CASSSGYNTEAFF
TRBV7-6,TRBJ2-7,NA,TRBD2,TGTGCCAGCAGCCCAGGGACTAGCGGGAGTCCCGAGCAGTACTTC,CASSPGTSGSPEQYF
TRBV5-1,TRBJ2-1,NA,TRBD2,TGCGCCAGCAGCGTAGCGGGAGGGTATTTCAATGAGCAGTTCTTC,CASSVAGGYFNEQFF
TRBV9,TRBJ1-6,NA,TRBD1,TGTGCCAGCAGCGGAAGGGACAGGGGGCCTCTTTATAATTCACCCCTCCACTTT,CASSGRDRGPLYNSPLHF
TRBV10-3,TRBJ2-3,NA,TRBD2,TGTGCCATCAAACCGACTAGCGGGAGCTATACGCAGTATTTT,CAIKPTSGSYTQYF
TRBV6-5,TRBJ1-2,NA,NA,TGTGCCACTTCAGATCCTAACTATGGCTACACCTTC,CATSDPNYGYTF
TRBV10-3,TRBJ2-3,NA,TRBD2,TGTGCCATCAATCAAGCGGGAGACGCAGATACGCAGTATTTT,CAINQAGDADTQYF
TRBV5-1,TRBJ2-1,NA,NA,TGCGCCAGCAGCTTGGACTCGGGGCCCTTCTCCTACAATGAGCAGTTCTTC,CASSLDSGPFSYNEQFF
TRBV21-1,TRBJ2-7,many,NA,TGTGCCAGCAGTCTCCGACCGGGGGAGCAGTACTTC,CASSLRPGEQYF
TRBV5-4,TRBJ1-1,NA,NA,TGTGCCAGCAGCTCTCGGGGGGTGAACACTGAAGCTTTCTTT,CASSSRGVNTEAFF
TRBV6-1,TRBJ2-2,few,NA,TGTGCCAGCAGTGATCATCTTGTCGGGGAGCTGTTTTTT,CASSDHLVGELFF
TRBV15,TRBJ2-3,NA,TRBD2,TGTGCCACCAGCGTCAGACTAGCGCCTAGCACAGATACGCAGTATTTT,CATSVRLAPSTDTQYF
TRBV11-1,TRBJ2-1,NA,TRBD2,TGTGCCAGCAGCCTAGCGGGAAGGGCCGCGGGCAATGAGCAGTTCTTC,CASSLAGRAAGNEQFF
TRBV5-1,TRBJ2-5,NA,NA,TGCGCCAGCAGCCGGTGGGGGACCCAAGAGACCCAGTACTTC,CASSRWGTQETQYF